This T cell receptor (beta chain) was obtained from a study of response to subunit inactivated influenza vaccine. This clonotype appeared a few times. Its cognate antigen is unknown. TCRdb reanalysed the RT-PCR reads using MiXCR and keeps one entry per CDR3 protein. The table lists approximately 730,000 distinct CDR3 sequences, around 13% of them singletons. Regarding the study as a whole: Each seasonal influenza vaccination recruits few new T cells, the authors suggested.

This receptor was obtained from a man aged 50-60 years who received an inactivated influenza vaccine. Sequences were derived from PBMCs from blood, sampled around 15 days before vaccination.

CDR3 nucleotide sequence: TGTGCCAGCAGCCAGAAGCCCAGGGACAGCTTCTCTGGGGCCAACGTCCTGACTTTC. It yields the protein CASSQKPRDSFSGANVLTF. The J gene is TRBJ2-6, the V gene TRBV7-3; the match to TRBD1 covers 7 bases. CDR1 SGHTA and CDR2 FQGTGA come from the germline V gene. V was pared by 5 bases and J by 0 bases, with 13 bases of the junction left unmatched. This CDR3 has 19 amino acids.